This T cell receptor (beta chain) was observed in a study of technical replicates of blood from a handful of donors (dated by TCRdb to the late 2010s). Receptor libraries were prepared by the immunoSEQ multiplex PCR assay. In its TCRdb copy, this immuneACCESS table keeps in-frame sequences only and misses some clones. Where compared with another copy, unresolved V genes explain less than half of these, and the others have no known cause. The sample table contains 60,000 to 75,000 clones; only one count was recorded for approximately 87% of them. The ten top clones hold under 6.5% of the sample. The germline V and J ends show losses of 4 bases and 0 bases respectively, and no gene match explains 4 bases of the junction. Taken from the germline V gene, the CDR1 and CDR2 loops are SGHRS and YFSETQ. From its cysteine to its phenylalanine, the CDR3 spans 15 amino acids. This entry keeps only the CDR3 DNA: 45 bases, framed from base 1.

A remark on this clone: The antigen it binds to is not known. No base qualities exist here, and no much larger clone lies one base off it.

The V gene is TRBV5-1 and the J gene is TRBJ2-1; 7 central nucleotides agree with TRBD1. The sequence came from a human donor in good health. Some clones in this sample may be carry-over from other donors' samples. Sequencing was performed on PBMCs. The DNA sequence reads TGCGCCAGCAGCGTGGGACAGAACTCCTACAATGAGCAGTTCTTC. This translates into CASSVGQNSYNEQFF.